The text below deals with one T cell receptor beta chain. It lacks a known antigen. Per-base quality was not reported, and no clone a single base away is much larger than it. The data originate from a study of sequential checkpoint blockade in melanoma (dated by TCRdb to about 2019). About the investigation overall: Using 1:1 randomization, the trial assigned patients either to first-line nivolumab followed by ipilimumab (arm A) or to ipilimumab followed by nivolumab (arm B). Maintenance nivolumab came after each of the two trial sequences. TCRbeta immunosequencing was performed on DNA from over 90 pretreatment melanoma tumor samples. For about 22 patients, matched tumor biopsies were obtained before treatment and at week 13, following single-agent nivolumab (arm A) or ipilimumab (arm B). Roughly 84% of the matched pre- and post-treatment tumor biopsy pairs came from the same lesion.

Trimming costs V 1 base and J 6 bases, and their ends lie 15 bases apart. CDR1 and CDR2, looked up from the germline V gene, are KGHSY and FQNENV. From the cysteine through the phenylalanine, the CDR3 covers 15 amino acids. Only the CDR3 DNA stays, 45 bases, in frame from base 1. TCRbeta CDR3 regions were immunosequenced from genomic DNA with the immunoSEQ Assay. Before high-throughput sequencing, genomic DNA was amplified using bias-controlled multiplex PCR. The original pipeline was this. To quantify the absolute abundance of each unique TCRbeta CDR3 region, the sequences were collapsed and filtered. Clonality, defined as 1 minus Pielou's evenness, was calculated using productive rearrangements only. Tumor T-cell fraction was computed by normalizing TCRbeta template counts to usable DNA, estimated from several housekeeping genes. A previously published method was used to identify clones whose frequencies were significantly greater in on-treatment samples than in baseline samples. This immuneACCESS table, as held by TCRdb, lists in-frame sequences with V and J called but not all clones. Of the missing ones, under half trace to an unresolved V gene in checked studies; the others have no known cause. That table supplies the V and J calls and clone size; D and trimming were determined from the DNA. The sample table lists about 9,600 clones, roughly 28% of them with a count of one. The ten largest clones capture more than 20% of the sample.

This specimen's treatment or condition label, per the study, means: randomized to nivolumab then ipilimumab (arm A) or the reverse (arm B). No trial patient had received prior DNA-damaging chemotherapy. CheckMate 064, a randomized, open-label phase II trial of sequential checkpoint blockade, was the source of the samples, all of which came from patients with melanoma. Genomic DNA from formalin-fixed paraffin-embedded (FFPE) tissue samples served as the input for tumor TCR sequencing. The investigation overall reported the following: Larger, independent patient cohorts are needed to validate the response-prediction model that combines TCR metrics and mutation burden. Within-arm analyses of tumor T-cell fraction were limited by small sample sizes and reduced statistical power. PD-L1 staining and CD8+ T-cell counts correlated with tumor T-cell fraction and clonality, whereas mutational load did not. In the nivolumab-first arm (arm A), pretreatment tumor TIL clonality was associated with response (P = .04). Patients whose tumor T-cell fraction and clonality increased by week 13 were about 30 times more likely to achieve clinical benefit.

The sequence was collected from a human donor with melanoma. The sequencing here drew on tumor tissue (inferred from file names), taken from a patient given nivolumab and ipilimumab in sequence. The chain uses TRBV16 and TRBJ1-2, with the D gene not clear enough to name. The sequenced DNA is TGTGCCAGCAGCCAATTAGGCCAAGGGATCAATGGCTACACCTTC. Its protein reads: CASSQLGQGINGYTF.